This section outlines one TCR beta chain sequence together with its context. Authors' analysis steps: Estimated nucleated cell counts came from reference gene primer amplification. TCRdb keeps only in-frame clones here, not all; method: immunoSEQ multiplex PCR. V and J calls and clone size follow that table, whereas D and trimming were derived from the DNA. The data contain 85,000 to 95,000 clones, approximately 86% of them seen just once; the ten biggest clones take up around 19%. The sample comes from a study of blood T cell repertoires in COVID-19. For the study at large: Researchers got acute and convalescent COVID-19 samples from the United States, Italy and Spain. T cells, B-cell-depleted T cells, or PBMCs provided the cDNA or gDNA that served as material.

V was shortened by 3 bases and J by 4 bases, with 9 bases between the two germline ends. CDR1 and CDR2 from the germline V gene are SNHLY and FYNNEI. The CDR3 length is 13 residues. This clonotype was obtained from a woman of 80 years or more with acute or convalescent COVID-19. V and J are TRBV2 and TRBJ2-5, with D maybe TRBD1 (6 bases). Sequenced input: peripheral blood. The CDR3 DNA follows: TGTGCCAGCAGTGACAGGGGCCGAGAGACCCAGTACTTC. This gives the protein CASSDRGRETQYF.